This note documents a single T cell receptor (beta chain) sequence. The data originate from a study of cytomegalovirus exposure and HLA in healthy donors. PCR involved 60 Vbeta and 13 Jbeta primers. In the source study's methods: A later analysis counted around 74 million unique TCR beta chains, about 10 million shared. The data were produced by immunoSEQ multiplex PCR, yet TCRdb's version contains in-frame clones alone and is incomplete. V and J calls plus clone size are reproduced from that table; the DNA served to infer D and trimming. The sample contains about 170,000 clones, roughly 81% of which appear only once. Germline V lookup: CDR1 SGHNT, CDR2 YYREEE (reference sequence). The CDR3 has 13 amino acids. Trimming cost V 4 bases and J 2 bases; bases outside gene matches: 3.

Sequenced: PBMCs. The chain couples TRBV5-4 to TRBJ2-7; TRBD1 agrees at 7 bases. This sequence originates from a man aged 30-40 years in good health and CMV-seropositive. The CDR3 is CASSRDRAYEQYV. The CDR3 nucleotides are TGTGCCAGCAGCAGAGACAGGGCCTACGAGCAGTACGTC.